This T cell receptor (beta chain) was retrieved from a study of T cell changes during pregnancy in multiple sclerosis. In this sample, this clone turned up once. This CDR3 spans 15 amino acids. Trimming cost V 7 bases and J 2 bases, with 18 bases left between them. Germline assignment: CDR1 GTSNPN and CDR2 SVGIG (reference sequence). The protocol was immunoSEQ multiplex PCR, while the TCRdb copy is restricted to in-frame clones and leaves out a portion. The sample contains about 32,000 clones, roughly 87% of which appear only once. V and J are TRBV30 and TRBJ2-1; D might be TRBD1 (6 bases). This TCR derives from a female donor with multiple sclerosis, enrolled in a pregnancy study. Sequenced here: CD8+ T cells from peripheral blood mononuclear cells, sampled in the first trimester of pregnancy. CDR3 sequence: CASQDRSGTYNEQFF. The CDR3 nucleotides read TGTGCCTCCCAGGACAGATCAGGGACCTACAATGAGCAGTTCTTC.